This T cell receptor (beta chain) appears in the sequencing data of a study of cytomegalovirus exposure and HLA in healthy donors. CDR1 is GTSNPN, CDR2 SVGIG, per germline (reference sequence). V lost 4 bases, J lost 4 bases, and 8 bases lay in between. This CDR3 is built from 12 residues. Both 60 Vbeta primers and 13 Jbeta primers went into the PCR. Assay used: immunoSEQ multiplex PCR; TCRdb lists only in-frame clones, some missing. The sample totals around 71,000 clones. Sequencing was carried out using PBMCs. The V and J genes are TRBV30 and TRBJ2-1, with D unclear. This clonotype originated in a woman in her twenties or thirties in good health and CMV-seronegative. CDR3 sequence (DNA): TGTGCCTGGAAAGCGAAGTACAATGAGCAGTTCTTC. It yields the protein CAWKAKYNEQFF.